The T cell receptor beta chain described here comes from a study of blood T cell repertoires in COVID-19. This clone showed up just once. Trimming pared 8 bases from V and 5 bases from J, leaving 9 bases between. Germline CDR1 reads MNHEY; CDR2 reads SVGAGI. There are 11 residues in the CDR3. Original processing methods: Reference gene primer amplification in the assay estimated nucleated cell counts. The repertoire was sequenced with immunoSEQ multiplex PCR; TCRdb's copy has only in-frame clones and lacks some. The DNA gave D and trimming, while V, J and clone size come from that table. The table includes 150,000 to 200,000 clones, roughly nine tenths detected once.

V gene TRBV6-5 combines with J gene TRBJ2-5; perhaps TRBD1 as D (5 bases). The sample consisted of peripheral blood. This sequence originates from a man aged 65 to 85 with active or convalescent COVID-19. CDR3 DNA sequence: TGTGCCAGCGGACATGGGGAGACCCAGTACTTC. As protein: CASGHGETQYF.